This TCR beta chain was identified in a study of blood T cell repertoires in COVID-19. In the study overall: The United States, Italy and Spain provided the acute and convalescent COVID-19 samples.

Those who participated ranged in age from about 18 to 89 years and resided in about two dozen US areas. The V gene end was trimmed by 5 bases and the J gene end by 8 bases; junction bases not matched to a gene: 13. The CDR3 loop spans 15 amino acids. Germline-derived CDR1 and CDR2 are SGHDN and FVKESK. Under the authors' procedure: Reference gene primer amplification gave estimated nucleated cell counts. Some clones are missing from TCRdb's copy, which holds only in-frame ones; the method was immunoSEQ multiplex PCR. V and J calls and clone size are given by that table; D and trimming were obtained from the DNA. The repertoire has 300,000 or so clones, 80% to 90% of them found once; the top ten carry about 9.4%.

Sequenced material: PBMCs or T cells enriched from blood (not recorded which). The chain combines TRBV14 with TRBJ2-7; 9 positions agree with TRBD1. The clonotype originates from a woman between 18 and 29 years old who had recovered from COVID-19. The CDR3 DNA reads as TGTGCCAGCAGCTTTACAGGGGGCGCCGGGAAGAAGCAGTACTTC. It encodes CASSFTGGAGKKQYF.